This T cell receptor (beta chain) appears in the sequencing data of a study of OX40 agonist ivuxolimab in advanced cancers. Study summary: Patients treated during dose escalation were battling hepatocellular carcinoma, melanoma, renal cell or head and neck cancer. Aged about 20 to 80 with a mean of about 60 years, they were under 85% male.

Generated by immunoSEQ multiplex PCR, the TCRdb table keeps only in-frame clones and is missing some. The sample records 67,000 or so clones, less than 90% being singletons. A word on this clone: Its antigen is not identified.

The CDR3 spans 12 residues. Germline CDR1 and CDR2: SQVTM and ANQGSEA. The V gene end was trimmed by 7 bases and the J gene end by 5 bases; junction bases not matched to a gene: 4. Findings and limits, study-wide: Relative to CD4+, CD8+ T cells held more expanded clones on average.

The sequencing here drew on CD4+ or CD8+ T cells sorted from blood, taken in a trial of the OX40 agonist ivuxolimab. The rearrangement uses TRBV29-1 and TRBJ2-7; the match to TRBD2 covers 11 bases. The receptor's source is an adult with an advanced solid tumor such as melanoma, head and neck, liver or kidney cancer. CDR3 loop: CSGGTSGDEQYF. The DNA for the CDR3 is TGCAGCGGCGGGACTAGCGGTGACGAGCAGTACTTC.